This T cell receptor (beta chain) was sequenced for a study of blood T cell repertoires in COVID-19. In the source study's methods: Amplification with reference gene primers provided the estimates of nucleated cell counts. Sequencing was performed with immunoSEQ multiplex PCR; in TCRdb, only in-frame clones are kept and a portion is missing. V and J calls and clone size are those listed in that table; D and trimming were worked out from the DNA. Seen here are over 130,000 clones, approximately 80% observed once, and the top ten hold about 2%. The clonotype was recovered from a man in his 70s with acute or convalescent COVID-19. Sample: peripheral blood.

The CDR3 DNA reads TGTGCCACCAGTGATTTCACACAGGGGGTCTACAATGAGCAGTTCTTC. Translation: CATSDFTQGVYNEQFF. This chain joins TRBV24-1 and TRBJ2-1, with 8 bases that match TRBD1. There are 16 residues in the CDR3. CDR1 is KGHDR and CDR2 is SFDVKD in the germline V gene. Trimming at V came to 1 base and at J to 3 bases, leaving 4 bases not matched to a gene.